This passage covers 24 T cell receptor beta chains from one sample sequenced in a study of CD8 T cells in Susac syndrome. Random hexamers were used to reverse transcribe an amount of about 0.5 to 1 ug RNA. TCRdb reprocessed the immunoSEQ multiplex PCR reads via MiXCR and lists one record per CDR3 protein. The sample contains around 300,000 distinct CDR3 sequences, around 89% of which appear only once. The source material was CD8+ T cells from PBMCs. The receptors here all came from a human donor with multiple sclerosis.

The chain uses TRBV20-1 and TRBJ1-1; D gene ambiguous. Deletions cut 3 bases from V and 9 bases from J, with 8 bases between. Germline V CDR1 and CDR2: DFQATT, SNEGSKA (reference sequence). The CDR3 is 10 amino acids. CDR3 in DNA: TGCAGTGCTAGCCCCGGACAAGCTTTCTTT. It encodes CSASPGQAFF.

The chain carries TRBV20-1 and TRBJ2-2; 9 bases fit TRBD1. Trimming removed 2 bases from V and 3 bases from J; junction bases left unmatched: 7. Germline CDR1 and CDR2: DFQATT and SNEGSKA (reference sequence). This CDR3 is built from 16 residues. CDR3 in DNA: TGCAGTGCTAGACCACAGGGGGCGCTCGACACCGGGGAGCTGTTTTTT. This gives the protein CSARPQGALDTGELFF.

The chain has TRBV13 and TRBJ1-2; D is uncertain. The V end was cut by 7 bases, the J end by 3 bases, with 12 bases between. Germline V gene sequence: CDR1 PRHDT, CDR2 FYEKMQ (reference sequence). The CDR3 is made up of 13 amino acids. The CDR3 sequence is CASTRETDYGYTF. The CDR3, as DNA: TGTGCCAGCACCCGGGAGACCGACTATGGCTACACCTTC.

The rearrangement joins TRBV6-2 or TRBV6-3 to TRBJ2-2; TRBD2 is a possible D gene (5 bases). CDR3 size: 14 residues. Trimming took off 5 bases at V and 3 bases at J, with 10 bases between the two ends. The germline V gene has CDR1 MNHEY and CDR2 SVGEGT. The CDR3, as DNA: TGTGCCAGCAGTCCTCAGGAGGACACCGGGGAGCTGTTTTTT. Translation gives CASSPQEDTGELFF.

The chain uses TRBV2 and TRBJ1-2; D is unresolved. The V and J ends lost 1 base and 2 bases respectively, with 17 bases between them. The V gene's germline CDR1 is SNHLY and CDR2 FYNNEI. The CDR3 extends over 17 amino acids. The CDR3 sequence: CASSEGDREWANYGYTF. In DNA form, the CDR3 reads TGTGCCAGCAGTGAAGGAGATCGTGAGTGGGCGAACTATGGCTACACCTTC.

A remark on this clonotype: This may come from a read error, since a much larger clone is one base off. CDR3 in amino acids: CATSTQGEETQYF. The CDR3 DNA reads as TGTGCCACCAGTACGCAGGGGGAAGAGACCCAGTACTTC. The rearrangement uses TRBV24-1 and TRBJ2-5; 7 positions agree with TRBD1. Trimming at V came to 6 bases and at J to 3 bases, leaving 3 bases not matched to a gene. The CDR3 extends over 13 amino acids. The V gene's germline CDR1 is KGHDR and CDR2 SFDVKD.

CDR3 bases: TGCGCCAGCAGCCAAGAGAATCAAGCTAACTATGGCTACACCTTC. It codes for CASSQENQANYGYTF. The chain is built from TRBV4-1 and TRBJ1-2; D not certain. Per germline, CDR1 MGHRA and CDR2 YSYEKL. V was shortened by 0 bases and J by 0 bases, with 8 bases between the two germline ends. The CDR3 is 15 residues long.

The rearrangement uses TRBV29-1 and TRBJ2-1; 8 nucleotides align to TRBD2. Germline V CDR1 and CDR2: SQVTM, ANQGSEA. CDR3 length: 13 amino acids. J was trimmed by 6 bases and V by 8 bases; bases with no gene match: 9. The CDR3 DNA sequence: TGCAGCCTGTCCGTGACTAGCGTCAATGAGCAGTTCTTC. The encoded protein is CSLSVTSVNEQFF.

The chain has TRBV4-3 and TRBJ2-2, with D hard to call. CDR1 LGHNA and CDR2 YSLEER come from the germline V gene. V was trimmed by 1 base and J by 4 bases, leaving 13 bases between them. The CDR3 runs to 16 residues. The CDR3 spells CASSQVLYDPTGELFF. CDR3 DNA sequence: TGCGCCAGCAGCCAAGTTTTATATGACCCCACCGGGGAGCTGTTTTTT.

The chain couples TRBV20-1 to TRBJ2-3, with TRBD2 matching over 8 bases. V shed 7 bases and J 0 bases; nucleotides not matched to a gene: 6. This CDR3 region has 14 residues. Germline lookup yields CDR1 DFQATT and CDR2 SNEGSKA (reference sequence). DNA of the CDR3: TGCAGTGTGCTAGCGGGTACTAGCACAGATACGCAGTATTTT. Residues: CSVLAGTSTDTQYF.

This chain connects TRBV10-3 to TRBJ2-7; D gene uncertain. The length of the CDR3 is 13 residues. Germline V gives CDR1 ENHRY, CDR2 SYGVKD. Trimming removed 3 bases at V and 0 bases at J, with 6 bases between. CDR3 sequence (DNA): TGTGCCATCAGTGATGGCAGCTCCTACGAGCAGTACTTC. It encodes CAISDGSSYEQYF.

V and J are TRBV20-1 and TRBJ2-7; tentative D call: TRBD1 (5 bases). CDR3 size: 14 residues. V dropped 0 bases and J dropped 4 bases, with 13 bases sitting between them. Germline V lookup: CDR1 DFQATT, CDR2 SNEGSKA (reference sequence). The CDR3 sequence is CSARDPGREYEQYF. The CDR3 DNA is TGCAGTGCTAGAGATCCGGGCAGGGAATACGAGCAGTACTTC.

This clonotype occurred once. The V gene is TRBV13, the J gene TRBJ2-3; 7 positions agree with TRBD1. Trimming took 5 bases from V and 0 from J; bases not matched to a gene: 5. Germline V gene sequence: CDR1 PRHDT, CDR2 FYEKMQ (reference sequence). CDR3 length: 15 amino acids. CDR3 nucleotide sequence: TGTGCCAGCAGCGGACAGGAGACTAGCACAGATACGCAGTATTTT. It specifies CASSGQETSTDTQYF.

The rearrangement uses TRBV29-1 and TRBJ1-1; D might be TRBD1 (6 bases). Germline values: CDR1 SQVTM, CDR2 ANQGSEA. The V end was cut by 6 bases, the J end by 1 base, with 18 bases between. CDR3 size: 15 residues. The CDR3 region has the DNA TGCAGCGTCGTCCTACTACAGGGAAAGAACACTGAAGCTTTCTTT. It encodes CSVVLLQGKNTEAFF. Based on the CDR3 plus reference TRBV29-1 and TRBJ1-1, the full variable domain is SAVISQKPSRDICQRGTSLTIQCQVDSQVTMMFWYRQQPGQSLTLIATANQGSEATYESGFVIDKFPISRPNLTFSTLTVSNMSPEDSSIYLCSVVLLQGKNTEAFFGQGTRLTVV.

This rearrangement joins TRBV20-1 to TRBJ2-5, with D hard to call. Germline assignment: CDR1 DFQATT and CDR2 SNEGSKA (reference sequence). Trimming removed 4 bases from V and 5 bases from J, with 5 bases in between. This CDR3 is 10 amino acids long. For the CDR3, the DNA is TGCAGTGCTAAAACCGAGACCCAGTACTTC. Translating gives CSAKTETQYF.

The chain joins TRBV6-1 to TRBJ2-7, with D perhaps matching TRBD2 (6 bases). This CDR3 region has 13 residues. The germline V gene has CDR1 MNHNS and CDR2 SASEGT. V lost 4 bases to trimming and J lost 3 bases, with 10 bases between them. The CDR3 DNA sequence: TGTGCCAGCAGTGCCCGGGGGAGCTACGAGCAGTACTTC. Its translation: CASSARGSYEQYF.

This chain uses TRBV27 with TRBJ2-1; 12 positions match TRBD2. Per the germline V gene, CDR1 is MNHEY and CDR2 is SMNVEV (reference sequence). The CDR3 has 16 amino acids. V lost 0 bases, J lost 10 bases, and 7 bases stayed unmatched. CDR3 amino acids: CASSLSASGGAGEQFF. CDR3 nucleotide sequence: TGTGCCAGCAGTTTATCGGCTAGCGGGGGGGCTGGAGAGCAGTTCTTC.

The chain combines TRBV9 with TRBJ1-1; TRBD1 might be the D (6 bases). CDR1 and CDR2 from the germline V gene are SGDLS and YYNGEE. V was clipped by 3 bases and J by 3 bases, with 15 bases between them. The CDR3 has 15 amino acids. CDR3 sequence reads: CASSAQGHRDTEAFF. The CDR3 bases are TGTGCCAGCAGCGCCCAGGGACATCGGGACACTGAAGCTTTCTTT.

The chain links TRBV2 to TRBJ2-3, with D maybe TRBD1 (6 bases). Germline V gives CDR1 SNHLY, CDR2 FYNNEI. This CDR3 is 12 amino acids long. Trimming cost V 8 bases and J 6 bases, with 12 bases left between them. CDR3 protein: CASGPGADTQYF. The CDR3 bases are TGTGCCAGCGGCCCAGGGGCGGATACGCAGTATTTT.

The CDR3 loop reads CASSPPGTDNQPQHF. As DNA, the CDR3 is TGTGCCAGCAGCCCACCCGGGACAGACAATCAGCCCCAGCATTTT. The chain joins TRBV7-9 to TRBJ1-5, with 7 bases lining up with TRBD1. The CDR3 runs to 15 residues. Germline V gives CDR1 SEHNR, CDR2 FQNEAQ (reference sequence). V dropped 5 bases and J dropped 3; count of bases not matched to a gene: 7.

The genes are TRBV5-1 and TRBJ1-1, with D possibly matching TRBD1 (5 bases). This CDR3 comprises 15 residues. The germline gives CDR1 SGHRS, CDR2 YFSETQ. V lost 0 bases, J lost 5 bases, and 14 bases lay in between. DNA of the CDR3: TGCGCCAGCAGCTTGGCCAGTAGGGGAGGTACTGAAGCTTTCTTT. It is translated as CASSLASRGGTEAFF.

The chain recombines TRBV2 with TRBJ2-1; D gene unclear. With 3 bases removed from V and 5 bases from J, the gap between germline ends came to 11 bases. Germline V gives CDR1 SNHLY, CDR2 FYNNEI. The CDR3 runs to 14 residues. For the CDR3, the DNA is TGTGCCAGCAGTGAGAGCGTGACGCACAATGAGCAGTTCTTC. This gives the protein CASSESVTHNEQFF.

This sequence joins TRBV4-2 and TRBJ1-1, with D unclear. CDR3 length: 13 residues. The V end was cut by 2 bases, the J end by 1 base, with 5 bases between. Looked up from germline, CDR1 is LGHNA and CDR2 is YNFKEQ. The CDR3 DNA sequence: TGTGCCAGCAGCCAACTGAAGAACACTGAAGCTTTCTTT. Residues: CASSQLKNTEAFF.

The chain combines TRBV7-3 with TRBJ2-1; D not resolved. The V end lost 5 bases, the J end lost 5 bases, and 16 bases lay between the germline ends. Germline lookup yields CDR1 SGHTA and CDR2 FQGTGA. The CDR3 runs 15 residues. The CDR3 is CASSPELGFDNEQFF. The DNA of the CDR3 is TGTGCCAGCAGCCCCGAACTGGGATTCGACAATGAGCAGTTCTTC.